This TCR beta chain came from a study of blood T cell repertoires in COVID-19. As for the study in general: Sources were T cells, B-cell-depleted T cells, or PBMCs; the material itself was cDNA or gDNA.

Germline V gives CDR1 MNHEY, CDR2 SMNVEV (reference sequence). The CDR3 spans 14 residues. Trimming cost V 5 bases and J 4 bases, with 14 bases left between them. Measured with immunoSEQ multiplex PCR; TCRdb has only the in-frame clones, and not every one. The sample yields roughly 110,000 clones, around 88% seen once. The specimen was peripheral blood. The chain carries TRBV27 and TRBJ1-2; D may be TRBD1 (5 bases). The receptor comes from a man aged 45 to 65 with active or convalescent COVID-19. CDR3 loop: CASSDSPDVYGYTF. In DNA, the CDR3 is TGTGCCAGCAGTGACAGCCCGGATGTCTATGGCTACACCTTC.